These 6 T cell receptor beta chains originate from one sample sequenced in a study of response to subunit inactivated influenza vaccine. In TCRdb, the RT-PCR reads were re-called with MiXCR into one record per CDR3 protein. The sample includes roughly 500,000 distinct CDR3 sequences, under 30% seen only once; the top ten take around 2.8%. This sample also appeared in a second study, on T cells expressing NK-cell markers. From that report: UMI-tagged 5'RACE template switching yielded the TCR beta cDNA.

The sequencing here drew on CD4+ T cells sorted from PBMCs, taken 11 to 12 days after vaccination. Receptor source: a man aged 45-60 years who received an inactivated influenza vaccine.

The table lists this clonotype with a few counts. This chain joins TRBV30 and TRBJ2-3; the match to TRBD2 covers 13 bases. The ends lost 4 bases at V and 6 bases at J; junction bases unmatched: 10. The CDR3 has 16 residues. The germline gives CDR1 GTSNPN, CDR2 SVGIG (reference sequence). CDR3 nucleotide sequence: TGTGCCTGGATACCCGTGACTAGCGGGAGGAGGGATACGCAGTATTTT. Encoded protein: CAWIPVTSGRRDTQYF.

This clonotype was detected a few times. V is TRBV7-2 and J is TRBJ2-1; possible D gene TRBD2, 5 bases. Germline V CDR1 and CDR2: SGHTA, FQGNSA. The CDR3 totals 15 residues. Trimming removed 4 bases from V and 9 bases from J, with 19 bases in between. The CDR3 here is CASSWAGKRSFEQFF. The DNA for the CDR3 is TGTGCCAGCAGCTGGGCGGGCAAGCGGTCCTTTGAGCAGTTCTTC.

This clonotype appeared a few times. V usage is TRBV7-2 and J usage is TRBJ1-6; 8 nucleotides align to TRBD1. This CDR3 has 16 amino acids. Germline trimming cut 2 bases from V and 7 bases from J; bases unmatched to any gene: 7. Germline V gene sequence: CDR1 SGHTA, CDR2 FQGNSA. The chain's CDR3 is CASSLTATGVNSPLHF. As DNA, the CDR3 is TGTGCCAGCAGCTTAACCGCGACAGGGGTCAATTCACCCCTCCACTTT.

This clonotype was recorded at least ten times. This sequence joins TRBV5-1 and TRBJ2-1; the match to TRBD2 covers 9 bases. Trimming at V came to 0 bases and at J to 5 bases, leaving 3 bases not matched to a gene. Germline V gene sequence: CDR1 SGHRS, CDR2 YFSETQ. This CDR3 region has 15 residues. The CDR3 region is CASSLVTSGNNEQFF. CDR3 nucleotides: TGCGCCAGCAGCTTGGTGACTAGCGGTAACAATGAGCAGTTCTTC.

The chain joins TRBV28 to TRBJ1-1; D may be TRBD1 (5 bases). The CDR3 runs 14 residues. The V gene's germline CDR1 is MDHEN and CDR2 SYDVKM. Between the trimmed V and J ends, which lost 6 bases and 1 base, there was a span of 12 bases. Written as DNA, the CDR3 is TGTGCCAGCAGCCCAGGGTTTTGGAACACTGAAGCTTTCTTT. Translated: CASSPGFWNTEAFF.

This clonotype was observed a handful of times. The rearrangement links TRBV29-1 to TRBJ2-6, with 8 bases identical to TRBD2. This CDR3 comprises 17 residues. The V gene end was trimmed by 4 bases and the J gene end by 0 bases; junction bases not matched to a gene: 8. Germline loops: CDR1 SQVTM, CDR2 ANQGSEA. The DNA of the CDR3 is TGCAGCGTTGGTGGTAGCGGGGCCTTCTCTGGGGCCAACGTCCTGACTTTC. It codes for CSVGGSGAFSGANVLTF.